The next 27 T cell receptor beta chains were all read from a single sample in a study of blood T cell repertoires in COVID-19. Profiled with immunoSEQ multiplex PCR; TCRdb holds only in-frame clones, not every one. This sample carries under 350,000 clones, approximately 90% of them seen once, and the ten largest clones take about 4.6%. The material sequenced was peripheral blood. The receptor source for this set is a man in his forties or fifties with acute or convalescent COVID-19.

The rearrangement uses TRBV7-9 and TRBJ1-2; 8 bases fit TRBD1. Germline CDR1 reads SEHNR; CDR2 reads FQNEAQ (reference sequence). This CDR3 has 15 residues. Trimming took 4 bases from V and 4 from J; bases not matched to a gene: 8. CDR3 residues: CASSSQDREFYGYTF. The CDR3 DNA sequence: TGTGCCAGCAGCTCCCAGGACAGGGAGTTCTATGGCTACACCTTC.

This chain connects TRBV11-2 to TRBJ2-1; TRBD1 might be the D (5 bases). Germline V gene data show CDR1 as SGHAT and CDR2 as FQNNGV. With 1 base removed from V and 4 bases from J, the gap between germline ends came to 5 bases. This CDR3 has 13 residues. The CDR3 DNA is TGTGCCAGCAGCTTAGGACAGTACAATGAGCAGTTCTTC. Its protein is CASSLGQYNEQFF.

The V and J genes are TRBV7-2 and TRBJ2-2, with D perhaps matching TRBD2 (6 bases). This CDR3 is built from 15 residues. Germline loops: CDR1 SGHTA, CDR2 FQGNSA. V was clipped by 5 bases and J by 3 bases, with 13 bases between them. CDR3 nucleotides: TGTGCCAGCAGCCTTCAGGGAGGCGACACCGGGGAGCTGTTTTTT. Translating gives CASSLQGGDTGELFF. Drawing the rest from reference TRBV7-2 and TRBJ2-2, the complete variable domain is GAGVSQSPSNKVTEKGKDVELRCDPISGHTALYWYRQSLGQGLEFLIYFQGNSAPDKSGLPSDRFSAERTGGSVSTLTIQRTQQEDSAVYLCASSLQGGDTGELFFGEGSRLTVL.

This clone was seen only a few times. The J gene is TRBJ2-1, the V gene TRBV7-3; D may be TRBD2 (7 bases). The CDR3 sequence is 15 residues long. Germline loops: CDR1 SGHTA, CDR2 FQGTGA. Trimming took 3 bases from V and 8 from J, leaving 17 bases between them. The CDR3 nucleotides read TGTGCCAGCAGCTTCGGAGGGGGGGCCCGCGATGAGCAGTTCTTC. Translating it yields CASSFGGGARDEQFF.

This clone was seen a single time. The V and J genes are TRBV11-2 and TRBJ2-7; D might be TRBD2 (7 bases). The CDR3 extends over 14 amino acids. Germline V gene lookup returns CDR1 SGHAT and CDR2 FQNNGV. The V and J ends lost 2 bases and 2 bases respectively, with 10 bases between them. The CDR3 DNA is TGTGCCAGCAGCTTATTGCGGGGGCCCTACGAGCAGTACTTC. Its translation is CASSLLRGPYEQYF.

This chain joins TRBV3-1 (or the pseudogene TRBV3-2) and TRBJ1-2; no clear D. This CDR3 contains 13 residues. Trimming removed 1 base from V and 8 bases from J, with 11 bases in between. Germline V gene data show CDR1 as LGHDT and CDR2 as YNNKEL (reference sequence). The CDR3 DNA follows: TGTGCCAGCAGCCAAGCCGTGACACAGGGCTACACCTTC. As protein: CASSQAVTQGYTF.

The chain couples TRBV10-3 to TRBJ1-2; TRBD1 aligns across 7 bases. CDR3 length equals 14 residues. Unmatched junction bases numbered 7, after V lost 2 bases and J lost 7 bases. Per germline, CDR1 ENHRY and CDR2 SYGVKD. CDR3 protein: CAISETGVSRGYTF. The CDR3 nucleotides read TGTGCCATCAGTGAGACAGGGGTTTCACGTGGCTACACCTTC.

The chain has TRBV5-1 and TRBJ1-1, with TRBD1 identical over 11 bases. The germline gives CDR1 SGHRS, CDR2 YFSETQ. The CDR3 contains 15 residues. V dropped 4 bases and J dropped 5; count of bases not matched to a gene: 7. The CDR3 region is CASSGWGQGETEAFF. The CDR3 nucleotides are TGCGCCAGCAGCGGGTGGGGACAGGGGGAAACTGAAGCTTTCTTT.

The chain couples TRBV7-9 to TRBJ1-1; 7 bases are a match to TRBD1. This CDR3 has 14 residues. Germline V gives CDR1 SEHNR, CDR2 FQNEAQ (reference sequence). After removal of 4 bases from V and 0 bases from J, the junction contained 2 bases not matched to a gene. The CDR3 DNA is TGTGCCAGCAGCTCAGACAGGGTGAACACTGAAGCTTTCTTT. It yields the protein CASSSDRVNTEAFF.

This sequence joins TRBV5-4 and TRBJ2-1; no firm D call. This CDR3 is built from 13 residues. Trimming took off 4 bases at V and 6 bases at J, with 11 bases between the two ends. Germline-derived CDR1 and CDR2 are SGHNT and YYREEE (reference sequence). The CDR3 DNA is TGTGCCAGCAGCCCTTCGCGACTCAATGAGCAGTTCTTC. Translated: CASSPSRLNEQFF.

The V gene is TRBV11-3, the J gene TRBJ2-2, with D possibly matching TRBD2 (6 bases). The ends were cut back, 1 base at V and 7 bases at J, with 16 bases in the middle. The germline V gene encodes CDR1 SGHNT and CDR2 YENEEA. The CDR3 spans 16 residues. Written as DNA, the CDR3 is TGTGCCAGCAGCTTAGTCGCTAGCGCCTCGGGCGGGGAGCTGTTTTTT. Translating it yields CASSLVASASGGELFF.

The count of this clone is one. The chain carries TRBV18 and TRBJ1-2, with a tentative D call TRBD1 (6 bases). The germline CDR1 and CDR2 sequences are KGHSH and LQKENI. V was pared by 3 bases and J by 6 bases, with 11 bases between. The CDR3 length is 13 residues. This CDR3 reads CASSPTGSDGYTF. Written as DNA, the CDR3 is TGTGCCAGCTCACCCACAGGGTCGGATGGCTACACCTTC. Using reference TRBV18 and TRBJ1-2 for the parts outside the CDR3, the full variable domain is NAGVMQNPRHLVRRRGQEARLRCSPMKGHSHVYWYRQLPEEGLKFMVYLQKENIIDESGMPKERFSAEFPKEGPSILRIQQVVRGDSAAYFCASSPTGSDGYTFGSGTRLTVV.

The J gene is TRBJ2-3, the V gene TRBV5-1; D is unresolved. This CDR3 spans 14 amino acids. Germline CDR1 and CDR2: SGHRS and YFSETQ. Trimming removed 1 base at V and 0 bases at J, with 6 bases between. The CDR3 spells CASSLQTSTDTQYF. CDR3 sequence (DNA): TGCGCCAGCAGCTTGCAGACTAGCACAGATACGCAGTATTTT.

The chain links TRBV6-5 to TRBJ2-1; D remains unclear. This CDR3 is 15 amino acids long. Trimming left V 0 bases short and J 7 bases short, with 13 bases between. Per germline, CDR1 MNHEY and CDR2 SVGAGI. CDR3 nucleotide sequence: TGTGCCAGCAGTTACTCTACGTCGACTTGGAATGAGCAGTTCTTC. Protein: CASSYSTSTWNEQFF.

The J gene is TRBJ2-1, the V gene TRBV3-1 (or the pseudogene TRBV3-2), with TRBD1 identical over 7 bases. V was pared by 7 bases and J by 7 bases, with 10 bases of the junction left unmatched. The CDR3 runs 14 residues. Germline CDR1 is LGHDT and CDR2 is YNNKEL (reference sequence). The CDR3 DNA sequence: TGTGCCAGCACCGACAGGGTGAAAGAAAATGAGCAGTTCTTC. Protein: CASTDRVKENEQFF.

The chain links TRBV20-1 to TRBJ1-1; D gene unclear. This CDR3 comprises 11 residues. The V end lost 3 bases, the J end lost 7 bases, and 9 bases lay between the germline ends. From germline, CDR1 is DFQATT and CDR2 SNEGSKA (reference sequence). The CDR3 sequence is CSARNSLEAFF. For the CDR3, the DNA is TGCAGTGCTAGGAACTCCCTTGAAGCTTTCTTT.

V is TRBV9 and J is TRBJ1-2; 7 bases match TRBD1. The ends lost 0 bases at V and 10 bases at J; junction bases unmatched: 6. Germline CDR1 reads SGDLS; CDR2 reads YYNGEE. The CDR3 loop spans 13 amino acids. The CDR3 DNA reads TGTGCCAGCAGCGTAGGAGGGACAGATTACTACACCTTC. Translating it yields CASSVGGTDYYTF.

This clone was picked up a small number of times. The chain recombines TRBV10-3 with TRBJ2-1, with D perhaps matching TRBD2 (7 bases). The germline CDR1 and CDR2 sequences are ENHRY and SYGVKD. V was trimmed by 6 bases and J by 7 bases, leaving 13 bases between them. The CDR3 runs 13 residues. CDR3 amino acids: CAISGGRPNEQFF. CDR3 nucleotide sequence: TGTGCCATCAGCGGGGGGCGTCCAAATGAGCAGTTCTTC.

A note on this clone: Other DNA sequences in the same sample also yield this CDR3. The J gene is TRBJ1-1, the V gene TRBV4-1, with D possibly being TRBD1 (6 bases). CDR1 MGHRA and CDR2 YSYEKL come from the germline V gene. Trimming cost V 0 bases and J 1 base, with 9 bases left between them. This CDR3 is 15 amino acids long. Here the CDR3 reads CASSQDRGGNTEAFF. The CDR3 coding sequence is TGCGCCAGCAGCCAAGACAGGGGCGGGAACACTGAAGCTTTCTTT.

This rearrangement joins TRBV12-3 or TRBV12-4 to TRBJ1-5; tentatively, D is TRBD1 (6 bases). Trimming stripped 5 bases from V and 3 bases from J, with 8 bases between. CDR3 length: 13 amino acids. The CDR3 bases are TGTGCCAGCAGTGGACAGCTCAATCAGCCCCAGCATTTT. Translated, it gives CASSGQLNQPQHF.

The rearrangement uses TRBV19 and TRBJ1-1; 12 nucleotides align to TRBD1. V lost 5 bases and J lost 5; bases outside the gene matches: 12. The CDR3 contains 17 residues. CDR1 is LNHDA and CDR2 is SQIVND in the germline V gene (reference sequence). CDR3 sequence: CASSLRRDRGRRTEAFF. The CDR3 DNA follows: TGTGCCAGTAGTCTCCGCCGGGACAGGGGGCGGAGGACTGAAGCTTTCTTT.

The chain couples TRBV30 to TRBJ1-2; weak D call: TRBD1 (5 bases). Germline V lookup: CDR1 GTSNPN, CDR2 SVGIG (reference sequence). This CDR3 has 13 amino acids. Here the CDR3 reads CATSQGFGYGYTF. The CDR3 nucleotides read TGTGCGACTAGCCAGGGTTTCGGGTATGGCTACACCTTC.

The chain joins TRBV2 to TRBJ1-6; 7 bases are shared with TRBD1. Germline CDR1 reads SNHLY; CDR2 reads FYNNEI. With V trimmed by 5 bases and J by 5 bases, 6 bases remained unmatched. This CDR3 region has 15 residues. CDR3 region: CASSPTDRDNSPLHF. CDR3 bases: TGTGCCAGCAGTCCCACCGACAGGGATAATTCACCCCTCCACTTT.

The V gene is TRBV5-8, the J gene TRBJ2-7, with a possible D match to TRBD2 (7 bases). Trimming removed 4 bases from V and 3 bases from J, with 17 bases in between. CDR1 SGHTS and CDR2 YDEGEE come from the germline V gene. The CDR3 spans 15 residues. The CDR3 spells CASSPEGRGNYEQYF. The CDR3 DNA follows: TGTGCCAGCAGCCCGGAGGGGAGGGGGAACTACGAGCAGTACTTC.

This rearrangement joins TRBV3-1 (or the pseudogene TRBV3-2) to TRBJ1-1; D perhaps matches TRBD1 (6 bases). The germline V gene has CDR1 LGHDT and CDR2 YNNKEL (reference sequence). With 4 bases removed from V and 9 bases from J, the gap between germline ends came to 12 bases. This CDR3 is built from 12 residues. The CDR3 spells CASSPAGAQAFF. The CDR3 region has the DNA TGTGCCAGCAGCCCCGCGGGGGCCCAAGCTTTCTTT.

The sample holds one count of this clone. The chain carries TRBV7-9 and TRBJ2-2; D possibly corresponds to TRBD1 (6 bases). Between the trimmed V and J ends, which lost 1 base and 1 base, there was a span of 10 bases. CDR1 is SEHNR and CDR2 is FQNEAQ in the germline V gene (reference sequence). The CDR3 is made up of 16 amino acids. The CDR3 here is CASSLDSGQNTGELFF. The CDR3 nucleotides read TGTGCCAGCAGCTTAGATTCGGGACAGAACACCGGGGAGCTGTTTTTT.

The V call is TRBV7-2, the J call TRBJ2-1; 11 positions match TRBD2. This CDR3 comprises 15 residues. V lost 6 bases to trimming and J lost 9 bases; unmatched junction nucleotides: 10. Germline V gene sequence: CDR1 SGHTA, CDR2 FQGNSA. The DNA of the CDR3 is TGTGCCAGCAGTCTATTAGCGGGGGGGCCGAGTGAGCAGTTCTTC. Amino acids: CASSLLAGGPSEQFF. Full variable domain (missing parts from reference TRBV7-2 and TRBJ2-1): GAGVSQSPSNKVTEKGKDVELRCDPISGHTALYWYRQSLGQGLEFLIYFQGNSAPDKSGLPSDRFSAERTGGSVSTLTIQRTQQEDSAVYLCASSLLAGGPSEQFFGPGTRLTVL.